This section outlines one T cell receptor (beta chain) sequence together with its context. These data are taken from a study of ipilimumab plus nivolumab after autologous stem cell transplantation. For the study at large: Median doses per patient: a few ipilimumab, fewer than ten nivolumab.

Ipilimumab, 1 mg/kg, started 14 to 28 days after autologous transplant. Dosing: nivolumab 3 mg/kg IV, weeks 1, 4, 7, 10, then every two weeks to week 26. The CDR3 sequence is 12 residues long. Germline CDR1 reads SGHNT; CDR2 reads YYREEE (reference sequence). V lost 2 bases and J 6 bases, leaving 9 bases between the germline ends. The table came from immunoSEQ multiplex PCR; TCRdb's copy has only in-frame clones and leaves some out. The sample has about 15,000 clones; 71% are singletons. This receptor was obtained from a male donor with diffuse large B-cell lymphoma. The sample in question was PBMCs, obtained in a trial of ipilimumab plus nivolumab as post-transplant consolidation. This chain connects TRBV5-4 to TRBJ2-7, with a tentative D call TRBD1 (5 bases). The DNA for the CDR3 is TGTGCCAGCAGCTTTGGACATAGCGAGCAGTACTTC. This encodes CASSFGHSEQYF.